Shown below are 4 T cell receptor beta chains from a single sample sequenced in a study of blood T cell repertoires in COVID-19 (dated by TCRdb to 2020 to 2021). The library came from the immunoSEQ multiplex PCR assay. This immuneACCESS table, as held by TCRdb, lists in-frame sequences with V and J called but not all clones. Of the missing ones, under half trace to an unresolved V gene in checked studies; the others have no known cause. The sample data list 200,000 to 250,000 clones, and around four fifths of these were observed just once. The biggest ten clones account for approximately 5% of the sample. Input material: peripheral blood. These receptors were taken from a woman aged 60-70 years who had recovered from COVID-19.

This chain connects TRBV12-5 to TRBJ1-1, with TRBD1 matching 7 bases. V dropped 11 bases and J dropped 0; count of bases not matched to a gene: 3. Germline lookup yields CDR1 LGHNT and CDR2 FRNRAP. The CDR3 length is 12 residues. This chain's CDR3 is CAEGQLNTEAFF. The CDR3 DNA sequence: TGTGCTGAGGGACAGCTGAACACTGAAGCTTTCTTT.

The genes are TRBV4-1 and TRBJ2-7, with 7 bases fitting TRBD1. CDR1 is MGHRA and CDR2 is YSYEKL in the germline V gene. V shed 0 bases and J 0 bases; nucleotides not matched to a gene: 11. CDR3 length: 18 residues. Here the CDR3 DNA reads TGCGCCAGCAGCCAAGATAGGACAGGCCGCGTTTCCTCCTACGAGCAGTACTTC. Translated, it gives CASSQDRTGRVSSYEQYF.

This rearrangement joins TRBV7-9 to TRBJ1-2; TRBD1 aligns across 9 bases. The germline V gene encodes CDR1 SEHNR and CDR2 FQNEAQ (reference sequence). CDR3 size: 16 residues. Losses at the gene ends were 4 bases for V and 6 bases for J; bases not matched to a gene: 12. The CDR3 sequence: CASSSTDRDRADGYTF. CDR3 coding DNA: TGTGCCAGCAGCTCCACAGACCGGGACAGGGCCGATGGCTACACCTTC.

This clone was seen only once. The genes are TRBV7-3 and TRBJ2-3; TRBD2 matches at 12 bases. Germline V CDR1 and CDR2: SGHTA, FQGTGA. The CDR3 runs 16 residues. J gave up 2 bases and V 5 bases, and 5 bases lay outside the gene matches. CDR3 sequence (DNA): TGTGCCAGCAGCCAAAGACTAGCGGGGGCCACAGATACGCAGTATTTT. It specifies CASSQRLAGATDTQYF.